This T cell receptor beta chain was retrieved from a study of tumor and adjacent non-tumor tissue in lung cancer. Across the study: Histology: 12 adenocarcinoma, a couple of squamous cell carcinoma, 1 small cell lung cancer. Aged about 31 to 80 years, patients included roughly ten men and 5 women with stage I to III disease.

Regarding the study as a whole: Patients with more diverse tumor TCRs had worse survival. TCR diversity was significantly greater in tumor than normal lung tissue.

A modified ARM-PCR protocol with three rounds of nested PCR amplified TCRbeta. MiXCR was run by TCRdb on the multiplex PCR reads, yielding one entry per CDR3 protein. The sample has 65,000 to 85,000 distinct CDR3 sequences, more than 75% seen once; the top ten hold 40% to 50%. Notes on this clonotype: Its antigen remains unidentified. Its ends do not fully match the called genes, so a read error is possible.

This sample's RNA came from whole unsorted tissue. The normal lung tissue was taken more than 3 cm from the tumor edge. Sequenced material: distant non-tumor lung tissue. This TCR derives from a man in his sixties with non-small cell lung cancer.

The CDR3 region has the DNA TGTACCAGCAGTTACTATGGCGAATCCTACGAGCAGTACTTC. Translating it yields CTSSYYGESYEQYF. The J gene is TRBJ2-7, the V gene TRBV6-5; no definite D call. The CDR3 totals 14 residues. CDR1 and CDR2 (germline): MNHEY, SVGAGI.